The sequence of this T cell receptor beta chain was determined in a study of blood T cell repertoires in COVID-19. The table lists this clone with a count of one. This CDR3 is 16 amino acids long. V gave up 7 bases and J gave up 4 bases; unmatched junction bases: 14. Germline V gene data show CDR1 as SGDLS and CDR2 as YYNGEE. TCRdb keeps only in-frame clones here, not all; method: immunoSEQ multiplex PCR. Altogether roughly 180,000 clones are present, 79% being singletons, with the ten largest covering about 7.8%. The sequenced sample consisted of peripheral blood. V is TRBV9 and J is TRBJ2-4; 7 bases are shared with TRBD2. The clonotype comes from a woman aged 60-70 years with COVID-19, enrolled during active disease. The CDR3 region has the DNA TGTGCCAGCGGGGGAGGCGGGAGAGAGACAAAAAACATTCAGTACTTC. It encodes CASGGGGRETKNIQYF.